The present entry profiles one T cell receptor beta chain with its context. The specificity of this receptor is unknown. No much larger clone is present one base from it, and per-base qualities are unavailable. This sample was included in a study of post-analysis software for immune sequencing data (dated by TCRdb to between 2014 and 2017). About the full investigation: Recorded disease courses included relapsing-remitting, secondary progressive and progressive-relapsing multiple sclerosis, with some patients lacking subtype annotation. A subset of samples was prepared in parallel using single-end sample barcoding, then pooled and co-amplified after Illumina adapter ligation. Patient repertoires were compared against roughly 12 previously published healthy control repertoires from donors aged roughly 6 to 28 years. The study at large found these results: Normalized Chao1 diversity was significantly lower in multiple sclerosis patients than controls, suggesting substantial peripheral T-cell clonal expansion. The control group was slightly older than the multiple sclerosis patient group. Patients showed significantly higher frequencies than controls for several TRBV segments, among them TRBV5-6, TRBV5-1 and TRBV20-1. Strong co-clustering of samples prepared in the same batch was shown by direct clustering with F measure, prompting a batch-effect correction.

To prepare the library, PCR was applied. Instrument on record: Illumina HiSeq 2500. To reduce PCR and sequencing biases, unique molecular identifiers were incorporated into the TCR beta cDNA libraries. Every 1 to 10 million input T cells yielded approximately 500,000 cDNA molecules, meaning each molecule approximated one T cell. Patient libraries were prepared and sequenced with the same protocol used for the earlier healthy control dataset. Samples belonging to the same batch were prepared together, multiplexed and sequenced on a shared HiSeq lane. Per the source publication's procedure: Raw barcoded reads were processed with MIGEC, discarding single-read molecular identifier groups before consensus assembly and CDR3 extraction. Clonotype tables were post-analysed with VDJtools, and diversity was normalized by down-sampling all datasets to the smallest sample size. Repertoire overlap clustering matched CDR3 amino acid but not nucleotide sequences to correct batch-related cross-sample contamination. TCRdb itself trimmed the public reads at Q25 with fastp, ran MiXCR and retained productive beta chains. One record per CDR3 amino acid sequence lists the most common genes and DNA. The V and J calls were determined by TCRdb, not by the authors. The table for this sample lists about 820,000 distinct CDR3 sequences; roughly 50% of them were counted only once. The biggest ten clones account for under 6% of the sample.

CDR1 and CDR2, looked up from the germline V gene (reference sequence), are LNHDA and SQIVND. The CDR3, cysteine through phenylalanine, is 15 amino acids long. The only DNA kept is the CDR3, 45 bases in frame from the first base. At the junction V is shortened by 7 bases and J by 2 bases, with 17 bases in between. To demonstrate the VDJtools post-analysis software, TCR beta repertoires were profiled from the peripheral blood of about 13 young patients with multiple sclerosis. The multiple sclerosis patients were children and adolescents ranging in age from roughly 6 to 15 years. The rearranged segments are TRBV19 and TRBJ2-5, with the identity of the D gene unclear. Sequencing used blood. The sequence was obtained from a girl aged 10 to 17 with multiple sclerosis. CDR3 reads: CASTSGRGGQETQYF. The sequenced DNA is TGTGCCAGTACGTCCGGAAGAGGCGGACAAGAGACCCAGTACTTC.